This TCR beta chain was documented in a study of T cell repertoires in cytomegalovirus infection. Study information: Public signatures in TCR beta pointed to CMV infection and matching HLA type. Points from the study as a whole: Cumulative public TCR beta family frequency identified carriers of CMV plus the relevant HLA. In two of eight donors, the top clonotype was HLA-C-restricted CMV-specific.

V was shortened by 5 bases and J by 4 bases, with 11 bases between the two germline ends. CDR3 length: 13 amino acids. This clonotype showed up just a few times. The antigen remains undetermined. TCRdb ran MiXCR on the reads and lists one entry per CDR3 protein. The table includes 200,000 to 250,000 distinct CDR3 sequences, under 25% detected once. The receptor comes from a human donor in good health (CMV status not recorded). Some clones in this sample may be carry-over from other donors' samples. The sequenced sample consisted of CD8+ T cells from PBMCs. This chain joins TRBV12-3 or TRBV12-4 and TRBJ1-1, with D uncertain. This chain's CDR3 is CASSVGFVTEAFF. Here the CDR3 DNA reads TGTGCCAGCAGTGTGGGGTTTGTCACTGAAGCTTTCTTT.